The 2 T cell receptor beta chains reported below all come from one sample, sequenced in a study of blood T cells in healthy people across ages (dated by TCRdb to the mid-2010s). The library was built by means of 5' RACE. The run used an Illumina HiSeq 2500. A second roughly 7 to 11 cycle PCR used a sample-barcoded 5' primer and a J-beta primer mix. The public reads were reanalyzed by TCRdb: fastp trimming at Q25, MiXCR alignment, in-frame beta chains only. CDR3 protein duplicates are merged, each entry listing the most common genes and DNA. The sample contains roughly 1,800,000 distinct CDR3 sequences, about 50% of them found a single time. Clones ranked in the top ten supply around 2.1% of the sample. Sequencing was done on a sample of blood. The receptors originated from a woman in her forties in good health.

This chain joins TRBV20-1 and TRBJ1-2; TRBD1 agrees at 10 bases. The trim removed 5 bases at V and 1 base at J, leaving 10 bases unmatched. The CDR3 sequence is 16 residues long. Germline values: CDR1 DFQATT, CDR2 SNEGSKA (reference sequence). The CDR3 here is CSASFPGTGVNYGYTF. The CDR3 nucleotides are TGCAGTGCTTCTTTTCCCGGGACAGGGGTTAACTATGGCTACACCTTC.

The V and J genes are TRBV6-5 and TRBJ2-3; 7 bases align to TRBD2. The V and J ends lost 5 bases and 4 bases, in that order; junction bases with no gene match: 6. The length of the CDR3 is 14 residues. The germline V gene has CDR1 MNHEY and CDR2 SVGAGI. CDR3 amino acids: CASSDRLAADTQYF. The CDR3 nucleotides are TGTGCCAGCAGTGACCGACTAGCTGCAGATACGCAGTATTTT.